The next 10 T cell receptor beta chains were all read from a single sample in a study of blood T cell repertoires in COVID-19. Profiled with immunoSEQ multiplex PCR; TCRdb holds only in-frame clones, not every one. This sample has some 130,000 clones, with approximately 86% found just once. Material: peripheral blood. Source of these receptors: a woman between 70 and 85 years old with COVID-19, enrolled during active disease.

The chain carries TRBV5-1 and TRBJ2-7; D may be TRBD2 (7 bases). CDR3 length: 14 amino acids. Germline V lookup: CDR1 SGHRS, CDR2 YFSETQ. V gave up 3 bases and J gave up 1 base, with 11 bases separating them. The CDR3 reads CASSWGGQSYEQYF. The CDR3 nucleotides read TGCGCCAGCAGCTGGGGGGGCCAGTCCTACGAGCAGTACTTC.

The chain combines TRBV3-1 (or the pseudogene TRBV3-2) with TRBJ2-5, with 8 bases fitting TRBD2. The V gene's germline CDR1 is LGHDT and CDR2 YNNKEL (reference sequence). V lost 5 bases to trimming and J lost 5 bases; unmatched junction nucleotides: 7. This CDR3 region has 14 residues. The CDR3 sequence is CASSTGLGGETQYF. The CDR3 region has the DNA TGTGCCAGCAGCACGGGACTAGGAGGGGAGACCCAGTACTTC.

The V call is TRBV19, the J call TRBJ2-6, with D perhaps matching TRBD2 (6 bases). The CDR3 sequence is 20 residues long. Trimming cost V 5 bases and J 2 bases, with 25 bases left between them. From germline, CDR1 is LNHDA and CDR2 SQIVND (reference sequence). The CDR3 protein is CASSSAGWGLSAPGANVLTF. CDR3 in DNA: TGTGCCAGTAGTTCCGCGGGGTGGGGCCTCTCGGCTCCTGGGGCCAACGTCCTGACTTTC.

This sequence joins TRBV18 and TRBJ1-1, with D maybe TRBD1 (5 bases). Germline V gives CDR1 KGHSH, CDR2 LQKENI. V was trimmed by 0 bases and J by 0 bases, leaving 8 bases between them. CDR3 length equals 15 residues. CDR3 sequence reads: CASSPPRDMNTEAFF. The CDR3 bases are TGTGCCAGCTCACCACCCAGGGATATGAACACTGAAGCTTTCTTT.

The V gene is TRBV6-5, the J gene TRBJ1-4; 7 nucleotides line up with TRBD1. V lost 6 bases to trimming and J lost 4 bases; unmatched junction nucleotides: 5. The CDR3 extends over 14 amino acids. CDR1 is MNHEY and CDR2 is SVGAGI in the germline V gene. The CDR3 is CASRPGQINEKLFF. In DNA, the CDR3 is TGTGCCAGCAGACCGGGACAGATTAATGAAAAACTGTTTTTT.

The chain uses TRBV19 and TRBJ2-2, with D perhaps matching TRBD2 (6 bases). Germline assignment: CDR1 LNHDA and CDR2 SQIVND (reference sequence). CDR3 length: 17 amino acids. V lost 7 bases to trimming and J lost 5 bases, with 23 bases between them. The CDR3 region is CASNPKGPRDVTGELFF. The CDR3 DNA sequence: TGTGCCAGTAACCCCAAGGGACCGCGGGATGTTACCGGGGAGCTGTTTTTT.

The chain is built from TRBV15 and TRBJ1-5; 7 nucleotides agree with TRBD1. The V and J ends lost 2 bases and 0 bases, in that order; junction bases with no gene match: 10. Germline V gene sequence: CDR1 LNHNV, CDR2 YYDKDF (reference sequence). The CDR3 has 18 amino acids. The CDR3 nucleotides read TGTGCCACCAGCAGACCTGGATGGAGGGGGCATAGCAATCAGCCCCAGCATTTT. It yields the protein CATSRPGWRGHSNQPQHF.

The chain couples TRBV24-1 to TRBJ2-1; TRBD1 matches at 9 bases. The CDR3 runs 15 residues. The V gene end was trimmed by 7 bases and the J gene end by 3 bases; junction bases not matched to a gene: 6. Germline V gives CDR1 KGHDR, CDR2 SFDVKD. This CDR3 is CATSSAGQGYNEQFF. The CDR3 DNA reads TGTGCCACCAGCTCCGCGGGACAGGGCTACAATGAGCAGTTCTTC.

The V and J genes are TRBV6-2 or TRBV6-3 and TRBJ2-7, with 8 bases lining up with TRBD2. The V gene's germline CDR1 is MNHEY and CDR2 SVGEGT. This CDR3 is 16 amino acids long. V lost 0 bases to trimming and J lost 3 bases; unmatched junction nucleotides: 7. CDR3 sequence: CASSYSTGGHFYEQYF. The DNA for the CDR3 is TGTGCCAGCAGTTACTCGACGGGGGGGCATTTCTACGAGCAGTACTTC.

This clone has a single count. The V call is TRBV19, the J call TRBJ1-2; 7 nucleotides agree with TRBD1. CDR3 size: 14 residues. Germline CDR1 and CDR2: LNHDA and SQIVND (reference sequence). Trimming removed 5 bases from V and 8 bases from J; junction bases left unmatched: 11. In DNA, the CDR3 is TGTGCCAGTAGTGGGTCGGACAGGTCCGGGGGCTACACCTTC. As protein: CASSGSDRSGGYTF.